This T cell receptor beta chain was obtained from a study of blood T cell repertoires in COVID-19. Study as a whole: Specimens from acute and convalescent COVID-19 originated in the United States, Italy and Spain. PBMCs, B-cell-depleted T cells, or T cells provided the cDNA or gDNA that made up the material.

Authors' analysis steps: Using reference gene primer amplification, nucleated cell counts were estimated. Clones were read by immunoSEQ multiplex PCR, and TCRdb kept only the in-frame ones, dropping some. The V and J calls and clone size come from that table; D and trimming were worked out from the DNA. The sample lists 230,000 or so clones; around 80% were seen once. The CDR3 loop spans 16 amino acids. V lost 0 bases and J lost 2; bases outside the gene matches: 0. Germline V CDR1 and CDR2: MNHNY, SVGAGI (reference sequence). The clonotype comes from a man between 40 and 49 years old with active or convalescent COVID-19. The material sequenced was peripheral blood. This chain uses TRBV6-6 with TRBJ2-1; 11 positions match TRBD2. The CDR3 here is CASSYSGLAAYNEQFF. The CDR3 DNA is TGTGCCAGCAGTTACTCGGGACTAGCGGCCTACAATGAGCAGTTCTTC.